This TCR beta chain came from a study of tumor T cells in aggressive B-cell lymphoma. The table came from immunoSEQ multiplex PCR; TCRdb's copy has only in-frame clones and leaves some out. This table holds 2,500 to 3,500 clones, approximately 86% found once. V was clipped by 4 bases and J by 3 bases; unmatched bases: 3. The CDR3 contains 13 residues. Looked up from germline, CDR1 is SQVTM and CDR2 is ANQGSEA. The chain joins TRBV29-1 to TRBJ1-3; 7 bases are shared with TRBD1. Sequencing used tumor tissue. This receptor was obtained from an adult with diffuse large B cell lymphoma. CDR3 sequence (DNA): TGCAGCGTTGGTCGGGACAGTGGAAACACCATATATTTT. As protein: CSVGRDSGNTIYF.